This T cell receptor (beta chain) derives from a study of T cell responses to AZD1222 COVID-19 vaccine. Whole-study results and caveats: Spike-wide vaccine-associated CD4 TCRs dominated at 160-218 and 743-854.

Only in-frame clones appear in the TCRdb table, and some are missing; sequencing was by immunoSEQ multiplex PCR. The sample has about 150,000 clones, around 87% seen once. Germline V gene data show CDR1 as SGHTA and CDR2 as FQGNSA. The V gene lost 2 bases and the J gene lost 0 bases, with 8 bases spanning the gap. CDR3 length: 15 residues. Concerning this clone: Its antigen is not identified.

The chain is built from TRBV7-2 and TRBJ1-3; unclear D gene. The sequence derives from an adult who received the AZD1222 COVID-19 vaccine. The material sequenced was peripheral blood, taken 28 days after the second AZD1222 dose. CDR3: CASSLLGISGNTIYF. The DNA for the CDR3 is TGTGCCAGCAGCTTATTAGGCATCTCTGGAAACACCATATATTTT. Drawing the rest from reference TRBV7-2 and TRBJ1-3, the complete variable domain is GAGVSQSPSNKVTEKGKDVELRCDPISGHTALYWYRQSLGQGLEFLIYFQGNSAPDKSGLPSDRFSAERTGGSVSTLTIQRTQQEDSAVYLCASSLLGISGNTIYFGEGSWLTVV.